These 11 T cell receptor beta chains share one sample of origin, sequenced in a study of CD8 T cells in Susac syndrome. Roughly 0.5 to 1 ug RNA was reverse transcribed with random hexamers. TCRdb analysed the immunoSEQ multiplex PCR reads with MiXCR anew, one entry per CDR3 protein. The data show about 200,000 distinct CDR3 sequences, roughly 94% seen once. The specimen sequenced was CD4+ T cells from PBMCs. The receptors were gathered from a human donor in good health.

This clonotype showed up just once. This chain links TRBV15 with TRBJ2-7, with TRBD1 identical over 7 bases. The CDR3 consists of 16 residues. With V trimmed by 5 bases and J by 3 bases, 13 bases remained unmatched. Germline CDR1 reads LNHNV; CDR2 reads YYDKDF (reference sequence). CDR3 loop: CATSGQTRGNGYEQYV. CDR3 nucleotide sequence: TGTGCCACCAGCGGCCAAACCAGGGGGAATGGCTACGAGCAGTACGTC.

The CDR3: CSVEGPDYGYTF. The CDR3 bases are TGCAGCGTTGAGGGACCGGACTATGGCTACACCTTC. V usage is TRBV29-1 and J usage is TRBJ1-2; D is perhaps TRBD1 (5 bases). Trimming stripped 3 bases from V and 3 bases from J, with 8 bases between. CDR1 and CDR2 (germline): SQVTM, ANQGSEA. The CDR3 sequence is 12 residues long.

The chain couples TRBV10-3 to TRBJ2-7; 7 nucleotides agree with TRBD1. The CDR3 totals 16 residues. V lost 2 bases and J lost 2; bases outside the gene matches: 9. Germline CDR1 ENHRY, CDR2 SYGVKD. The CDR3 spells CAISEPGDSSAYEQYF. The CDR3 DNA is TGTGCCATCAGTGAGCCCGGGGACAGTTCTGCCTACGAGCAGTACTTC.

The chain employs TRBV29-1 and TRBJ2-2, with 10 bases fitting TRBD1. Trimming took 6 bases from V and 4 from J; bases not matched to a gene: 5. The CDR3 runs to 14 residues. Germline V gene data show CDR1 as SQVTM and CDR2 as ANQGSEA. CDR3 sequence: CSVKDRGITGELFF. In DNA, the CDR3 is TGCAGCGTGAAGGACAGGGGGATCACCGGGGAGCTGTTTTTT.

The chain joins TRBV20-1 to TRBJ1-4, with D unresolved. The CDR3 has 13 amino acids. Germline CDR1 is DFQATT and CDR2 is SNEGSKA (reference sequence). V gave up 1 base and J gave up 4 bases, with 7 bases separating them. CDR3: CSARVASNEKLFF. The CDR3, as DNA: TGCAGTGCTAGAGTTGCCAGTAATGAAAAACTGTTTTTT.

The chain joins TRBV3-1 to TRBJ1-5, with TRBD1 as a possible D gene (5 bases). Trimming pared 4 bases from V and 8 bases from J, leaving 15 bases between. Per germline, CDR1 LGHDT and CDR2 YNNKEL (reference sequence). The CDR3 length is 14 residues. The chain's CDR3 is CASSPHSGGEPQHF. In DNA form, the CDR3 reads TGTGCCAGCAGCCCCCACTCCGGGGGGGAGCCCCAGCATTTT.

This rearrangement joins TRBV30 to TRBJ1-5, with TRBD1 identical over 8 bases. Losses at the gene ends were 1 base for V and 6 bases for J; bases not matched to a gene: 5. The CDR3 has 14 residues. Germline CDR1 reads GTSNPN; CDR2 reads SVGIG (reference sequence). The CDR3 DNA follows: TGTGCCTGGAGTGAGGTGACAGGGGTTCAGCCCCAGCATTTT. As protein: CAWSEVTGVQPQHF.

This chain connects TRBV12-3 or TRBV12-4 to TRBJ1-5, with 12 nucleotides matching TRBD1. The V segment lost 4 bases and the J segment 6 bases; nucleotides outside the gene matches: 7. This CDR3 is 16 amino acids long. The CDR3 region is CASSWGTGGGGQPQHF. The CDR3 DNA follows: TGTGCCAGCAGTTGGGGGACAGGGGGCGGTGGTCAGCCCCAGCATTTT.

CDR3 loop: CASQDTNYGYTF. The CDR3 nucleotides read TGTGCCAGCCAGGACACAAACTATGGCTACACCTTC. V gene TRBV6-5 combines with J gene TRBJ1-2, with D possibly being TRBD1 (5 bases). Per the germline V gene, CDR1 is MNHEY and CDR2 is SVGAGI. Trimming left V 8 bases short and J 2 bases short, with 9 bases between. The CDR3 length is 12 residues.

The CDR3 DNA reads as TGTGCCAGCAGCCAAGATCGGCAGTCTACGCAGTATTTT. Encoded protein: CASSQDRQSTQYF. The V call is TRBV3-1, the J call TRBJ2-3; D gene unclear. Germline CDR1 is LGHDT and CDR2 is YNNKEL (reference sequence). The CDR3 consists of 13 residues. The V end lost 0 bases, the J end lost 8 bases, and 9 bases lay between the germline ends.

The chain joins TRBV20-1 to TRBJ2-1, with TRBD2 matching 7 bases. From germline, CDR1 is DFQATT and CDR2 SNEGSKA (reference sequence). CDR3 length equals 12 residues. V dropped 6 bases and J dropped 6; count of bases not matched to a gene: 5. DNA of the CDR3: TGCAGTGCGCCCCCGGGGGGCAATGAGCAGTTCTTC. Translating it yields CSAPPGGNEQFF.